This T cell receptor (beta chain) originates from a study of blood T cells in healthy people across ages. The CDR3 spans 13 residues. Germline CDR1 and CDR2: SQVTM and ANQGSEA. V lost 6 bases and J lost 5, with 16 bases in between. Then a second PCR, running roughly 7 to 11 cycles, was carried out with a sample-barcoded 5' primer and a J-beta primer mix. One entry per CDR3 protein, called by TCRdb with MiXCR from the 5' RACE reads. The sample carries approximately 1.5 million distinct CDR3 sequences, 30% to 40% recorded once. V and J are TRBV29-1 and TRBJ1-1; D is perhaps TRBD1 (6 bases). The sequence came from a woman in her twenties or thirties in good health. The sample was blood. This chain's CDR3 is CSVAPDSLTEAFF. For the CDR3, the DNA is TGCAGCGTCGCGCCGGACAGTCTTACTGAAGCTTTCTTT. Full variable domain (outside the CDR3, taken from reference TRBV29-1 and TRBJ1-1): SAVISQKPSRDICQRGTSLTIQCQVDSQVTMMFWYRQQPGQSLTLIATANQGSEATYESGFVIDKFPISRPNLTFSTLTVSNMSPEDSSIYLCSVAPDSLTEAFFGQGTRLTVV.